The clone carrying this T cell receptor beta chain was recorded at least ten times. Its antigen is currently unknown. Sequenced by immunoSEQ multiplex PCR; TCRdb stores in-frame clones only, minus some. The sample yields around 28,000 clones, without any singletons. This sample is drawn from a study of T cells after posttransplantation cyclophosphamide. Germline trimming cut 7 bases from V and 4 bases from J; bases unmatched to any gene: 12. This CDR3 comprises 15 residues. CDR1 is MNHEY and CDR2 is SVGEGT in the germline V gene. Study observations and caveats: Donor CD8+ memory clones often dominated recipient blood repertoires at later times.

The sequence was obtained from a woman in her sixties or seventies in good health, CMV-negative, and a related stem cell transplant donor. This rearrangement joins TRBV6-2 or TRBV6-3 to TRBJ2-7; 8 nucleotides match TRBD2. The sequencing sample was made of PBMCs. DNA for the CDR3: TGTGCCAGCACCACGGGTCGGGGGGGCGTATACGAGCAGTACTTC. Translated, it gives CASTTGRGGVYEQYF.